The TCR beta chain under discussion was sequenced for a study of cytomegalovirus exposure and HLA in healthy donors. The PCR made use of 60 Vbeta and 13 Jbeta primers. Generated by immunoSEQ multiplex PCR, the TCRdb table keeps only in-frame clones and is missing some. The table has over 200,000 clones, around 76% seen once. Per germline, CDR1 MNHNY and CDR2 SVGAGI (reference sequence). The CDR3 extends over 15 amino acids. Deletions cut 7 bases from V and 0 bases from J, with 13 bases between. This clone was seen once. The clonotype was recovered from a man in his forties in good health and CMV-seropositive. Sequenced sample: PBMCs. The genes are TRBV6-6 and TRBJ1-5; D possibly corresponds to TRBD1 (6 bases). The CDR3 loop is CASTRDTHSNQPQHF. CDR3 coding DNA: TGTGCCAGCACCAGGGACACGCATAGCAATCAGCCCCAGCATTTT.